These 5 T cell receptor beta chains were all obtained from the same sample, sequenced in a study of T cell responses to AZD1222 COVID-19 vaccine. TCRdb's copy holds only in-frame clones and misses some; the assay was immunoSEQ multiplex PCR. Here the sample spans 100,000 or so clones, 90% to 95% being singletons. The sequences come from peripheral blood, collected 28 days after the second AZD1222 dose. The receptor set was obtained from an adult who received the AZD1222 COVID-19 vaccine.

The gene calls are TRBV30 and TRBJ2-2; TRBD1 matches at 8 bases. Germline lookup yields CDR1 GTSNPN and CDR2 SVGIG (reference sequence). Trimming cost V 5 bases and J 4 bases; bases outside gene matches: 6. This CDR3 is 14 amino acids long. The CDR3 DNA follows: TGTGCCTGGGCAGGGGGCAGGGTCACCGGGGAGCTGTTTTTT. The encoded protein is CAWAGGRVTGELFF.

V usage is TRBV7-8 and J usage is TRBJ2-3, with D perhaps being TRBD1 or TRBD2 (5 bases each). CDR1 and CDR2 (germline): SGHVS, FQNEAQ. Deletions cut 5 bases from V and 1 base from J, with 19 bases between. The CDR3 totals 17 residues. CDR3 loop: CASSAKRRESGTDTQYF. The CDR3 nucleotides read TGTGCCAGCAGCGCCAAGCGCAGGGAGAGCGGCACAGATACGCAGTATTTT.

V is TRBV11-1 and J is TRBJ1-6; D is perhaps TRBD1 (6 bases). The CDR3 consists of 14 residues. The V gene's germline CDR1 is SGHAT and CDR2 FQDESV (reference sequence). The V gene lost 4 bases and the J gene lost 8 bases, with 12 bases spanning the gap. CDR3: CASSSQGPDSPLHF. In nucleotides, the CDR3 is TGTGCCAGCAGCTCGCAGGGGCCCGATTCACCCCTCCACTTT.

The genes are TRBV28 and TRBJ2-1; 14 nucleotides line up with TRBD2. V was pared by 4 bases and J by 7 bases, with 6 bases of the junction left unmatched. This CDR3 contains 16 residues. Germline V lookup: CDR1 MDHEN, CDR2 SYDVKM. The CDR3 sequence: CASSSVTSGRGNEQFF. CDR3 DNA: TGTGCCAGCAGTTCGGTGACTAGCGGGAGGGGGAATGAGCAGTTCTTC.

The rearrangement links TRBV29-1 to TRBJ2-2, with 8 bases lining up with TRBD1. Germline V lookup: CDR1 SQVTM, CDR2 ANQGSEA. J lost 2 bases, V lost 7 bases, and 3 bases had no gene match. The CDR3 runs to 13 residues. The CDR3 loop is CSADRGNTGELFF. CDR3 in DNA: TGCAGCGCCGACAGGGGTAACACCGGGGAGCTGTTTTTT.